The next 26 T cell receptor beta chains were all read from a single sample in a study of response to subunit inactivated influenza vaccine. TCRdb called the RT-PCR reads again in MiXCR, with one record for every CDR3 protein. The sample includes hundreds of thousands of distinct CDR3 sequences, 6.5% to 8% of them seen just once. Sequences were derived from PBMCs from blood, sampled around 25 months after vaccination. The receptors shown here come from a man between 50 and 70 years old who received an inactivated influenza vaccine.

The V call is TRBV7-2, the J call TRBJ2-5, with D perhaps matching TRBD2 (6 bases). The germline CDR1 and CDR2 sequences are SGHTA and FQGNSA. The CDR3 runs 15 residues. Deletions cut 2 bases from V and 2 bases from J, with 12 bases between. The DNA for the CDR3 is TGTGCCAGCAGCTTACAGCGGGCCATTCAAGAGACCCAGTACTTC. This codes for CASSLQRAIQETQYF.

In its sample, this clonotype was seen a few times. V and J are TRBV12-3 or TRBV12-4 and TRBJ2-7; weak D call: TRBD2 (5 bases). The length of the CDR3 is 15 residues. Deletions cut 2 bases from V and 5 bases from J, with 16 bases between. CDR3 nucleotides: TGTGCCAGCAGTTTACAAGGACTCGTGAGGAACGAGCAGTACTTC. It specifies CASSLQGLVRNEQYF.

This clonotype came up a few times. The chain carries TRBV10-1 and TRBJ2-3; no clear D. Germline V gives CDR1 WNHNN, CDR2 SYGVQD (reference sequence). Trimming removed 4 bases at V and 0 bases at J, with 11 bases between. This CDR3 contains 15 residues. The CDR3 loop is CASSVDLGSTDTQYF. The CDR3 nucleotides are TGCGCCAGCAGTGTGGATCTAGGCAGCACAGATACGCAGTATTTT.

The chain has TRBV6-1 and TRBJ2-3; 12 bases line up with TRBD1. V lost 6 bases and J lost 6; bases outside the gene matches: 4. This CDR3 is built from 14 residues. CDR1 is MNHNS, CDR2 SASEGT, per germline. As DNA, the CDR3 is TGTGCCAGCAGATCGGGACAGGGGGCGGATACGCAGTATTTT. Translating gives CASRSGQGADTQYF.

The V gene is TRBV4-2, the J gene TRBJ1-6; possible D gene TRBD1, 5 bases. From germline, CDR1 is LGHNA and CDR2 YNFKEQ. The length of the CDR3 is 15 residues. V was cut by 0 bases and J by 7 bases, with 10 bases left in between. CDR3: CASSQDRDPNSPLHF. In DNA form, the CDR3 reads TGTGCCAGCAGCCAAGATCGGGACCCGAATTCACCCCTCCACTTT.

The sample holds a few counts of this clonotype. This sequence joins TRBV27 and TRBJ2-6, with D perhaps matching TRBD1 (5 bases). Germline CDR1 reads MNHEY; CDR2 reads SMNVEV (reference sequence). This CDR3 has 17 amino acids. The V end was cut by 2 bases, the J end by 2 bases, with 13 bases between. The CDR3 bases are TGTGCCAGCAGTTTACGATCAGGGTGGGCTGGGGCCAACGTCCTGACTTTC. Translated: CASSLRSGWAGANVLTF.

This clonotype has ten or more counts. The chain links TRBV28 to TRBJ1-1; no firm D call. CDR3 length equals 15 residues. V lost 3 bases, J lost 11 bases, and 22 bases lay in between. Germline CDR1 is MDHEN and CDR2 is SYDVKM. The CDR3 protein is CASSFRPSAYSRAFF. The DNA for the CDR3 is TGTGCCAGCAGTTTTAGACCCTCGGCGTACAGTAGGGCTTTCTTT.

This clonotype was seen more than once but under ten times. This chain links TRBV9 with TRBJ1-2; D is unresolved. The CDR3 consists of 17 residues. Germline values: CDR1 SGDLS, CDR2 YYNGEE. V lost 3 bases and J 1 base, leaving 19 bases between the germline ends. The CDR3 DNA reads TGTGCCAGCAGCGAAACTACACCGGGAGCAGATAACTATGGCTACACCTTC. This codes for CASSETTPGADNYGYTF.

This clonotype occurred a few times. The CDR3 sequence: CSASSRGLKQPQHF. The CDR3 DNA follows: TGCAGTGCTAGTAGCAGGGGGCTAAAACAGCCCCAGCATTTT. V gene TRBV20-1 combines with J gene TRBJ1-5; 8 bases agree with TRBD1. The CDR3 is 14 amino acids. V was pared by 3 bases and J by 7 bases, with 8 bases of the junction left unmatched. Germline CDR1 is DFQATT and CDR2 is SNEGSKA (reference sequence).

This clonotype has a handful of counts. The chain recombines TRBV18 with TRBJ2-2, with TRBD1 matching 7 bases. The CDR3 runs to 15 residues. The germline gives CDR1 KGHSH, CDR2 LQKENI. V was clipped by 3 bases and J by 0 bases; unmatched bases: 1. DNA of the CDR3: TGTGCCAGCTCACCGACAGGGACGAACACCGGGGAGCTGTTTTTT. It encodes CASSPTGTNTGELFF.

This clonotype has only a few counts. The germline gene is not matched at one end of the junction; a read error may be the cause. The chain carries TRBV20-1 and TRBJ2-5; D ambiguous. This CDR3 region has 15 residues. The germline CDR1 and CDR2 sequences are DFQATT and SNEGSKA (reference sequence). The CDR3 DNA reads as TGCAGTGCTAGAGGGCCAGCTTCACGCCAAGACACCCAGTACTTC. This translates into CSARGPASRQDTQYF.

This clonotype has more than one count but fewer than ten. The chain couples TRBV7-3 to TRBJ2-3; tentative D call: TRBD1 (6 bases). CDR3 length: 15 residues. From germline, CDR1 is SGHTA and CDR2 FQGTGA. The ends were cut back, 5 bases at V and 3 bases at J, with 15 bases in the middle. The CDR3 DNA follows: TGTGCCAGCAGCCTAAACAGGGTGGCAACAGATACGCAGTATTTT. Amino acids: CASSLNRVATDTQYF. Variable domain in full (rest from reference TRBV7-3 and TRBJ2-3): GAGVSQTPSNKVTEKGKYVELRCDPISGHTALYWYRQSLGQGPEFLIYFQGTGAADDSGLPNDRFFAVRPEGSVSTLKIQRTERGDSAVYLCASSLNRVATDTQYFGPGTRLTVL.

The chain joins TRBV9 to TRBJ2-2, with D perhaps matching TRBD2 (6 bases). Germline CDR1 SGDLS, CDR2 YYNGEE. The CDR3 has 17 amino acids. Trimming took 6 bases from V and 4 from J, leaving 22 bases between them. The CDR3 bases are TGTGCCAGCACCCGAGGGACTGGCGGGACTTTCACCGGGGAGCTGTTTTTT. Translation: CASTRGTGGTFTGELFF.

The rearrangement joins TRBV28 to TRBJ2-1, with TRBD1 identical over 11 bases. The germline CDR1 and CDR2 sequences are MDHEN and SYDVKM. The V and J ends lost 8 bases and 5 bases, in that order; junction bases with no gene match: 5. The CDR3 sequence is 14 residues long. CDR3 amino acids: CASGQGAPNNEQFF. In DNA, the CDR3 is TGTGCCAGCGGACAGGGGGCACCCAACAATGAGCAGTTCTTC.

This clonotype was found a few times. The chain carries TRBV7-9 and TRBJ1-5; D possibly corresponds to TRBD1 (5 bases). The CDR3 runs to 15 residues. The V and J ends lost 2 bases and 8 bases respectively, with 16 bases between them. CDR1 SEHNR and CDR2 FQNEAQ come from the germline V gene (reference sequence). The CDR3 nucleotides read TGTGCCAGCAGCTTATTAGGGGCGGGGGATAAGCCCCAGCATTTT. Protein product: CASSLLGAGDKPQHF.

This clonotype came up a few times. This sequence joins TRBV18 and TRBJ1-5; 10 positions match TRBD1. J was trimmed by 7 bases and V by 2 bases; bases with no gene match: 5. The CDR3 extends over 15 amino acids. CDR1 is KGHSH, CDR2 LQKENI, per germline. This CDR3 is CASSPSGTGVQPQHF. DNA of the CDR3: TGTGCCAGCTCACCATCCGGGACAGGGGTACAGCCCCAGCATTTT. Full variable domain (remainder filled in from reference TRBV18 and TRBJ1-5): NAGVMQNPRHLVRRRGQEARLRCSPMKGHSHVYWYRQLPEEGLKFMVYLQKENIIDESGMPKERFSAEFPKEGPSILRIQQVVRGDSAAYFCASSPSGTGVQPQHFGDGTRLSIL.

The CDR3 here is CSVPTGPETQYF. CDR3 nucleotides: TGCAGCGTACCGACAGGGCCAGAGACCCAGTACTTC. This chain joins TRBV29-1 and TRBJ2-5; 7 nucleotides agree with TRBD1. The CDR3 loop spans 12 amino acids. CDR1 is SQVTM, CDR2 ANQGSEA, per germline. The V gene end was trimmed by 6 bases and the J gene end by 4 bases; junction bases not matched to a gene: 5.

V gene TRBV20-1 combines with J gene TRBJ1-5; D not resolved. With the DNA end fitting TRBJ2-3 better, the J assignment may be wrong. Germline V gene lookup returns CDR1 DFQATT and CDR2 SNEGSKA (reference sequence). The CDR3 extends over 14 amino acids. Written as DNA, the CDR3 is TGCAGTGCTATTGACGGAATTAGCAATCAGCCCCAGTATTTT. It translates to CSAIDGISNQPQYF.

This clonotype appeared many times. The gene calls are TRBV5-1 and TRBJ2-2, with a weak D call TRBD1 (5 bases). With 5 bases removed from V and 5 bases from J, the gap between germline ends came to 16 bases. This CDR3 has 15 residues. Germline assignment: CDR1 SGHRS and CDR2 YFSETQ. CDR3 amino acids: CASSRTREGTGELFF. CDR3 DNA: TGCGCCAGCAGTCGGACCAGGGAAGGGACCGGGGAGCTGTTTTTT.

The chain employs TRBV7-2 and TRBJ2-7; a weak D match, TRBD2 (5 bases). This CDR3 spans 13 amino acids. Trimming removed 1 base at V and 5 bases at J, with 9 bases between. From germline, CDR1 is SGHTA and CDR2 FQGNSA. The CDR3 DNA sequence: TGTGCCAGCAGCTTAGTGGTGCGGGACGAGCAGTACTTC. Residues: CASSLVVRDEQYF.

The V and J genes are TRBV5-1 and TRBJ1-1, with D uncertain. This CDR3 comprises 15 residues. V lost 4 bases and J 5 bases, leaving 18 bases between the germline ends. Germline V gives CDR1 SGHRS, CDR2 YFSETQ. This CDR3 is CASSPSAWGGTEAFF. CDR3 sequence (DNA): TGCGCCAGCAGCCCCTCGGCGTGGGGTGGTACTGAAGCTTTCTTT. Full variable domain (remainder filled in from reference TRBV5-1 and TRBJ1-1): KAGVTQTPRYLIKTRGQQVTLSCSPISGHRSVSWYQQTPGQGLQFLFEYFSETQRNKGNFPGRFSGRQFSNSRSEMNVSTLELGDSALYLCASSPSAWGGTEAFFGQGTRLTVV.

This clonotype was detected many times. The chain links TRBV20-1 to TRBJ2-1; perhaps TRBD2 as D (6 bases). Per germline, CDR1 DFQATT and CDR2 SNEGSKA (reference sequence). The CDR3 length is 11 residues. The CDR3 loop reads CRGRSYNEQFF. CDR3 coding DNA: TGCCGAGGGAGGTCCTACAATGAGCAGTTCTTC.

This clonotype was picked up many times. The chain joins TRBV6-2 or TRBV6-3 to TRBJ2-2, with TRBD2 as a possible D gene (6 bases). CDR3 length equals 14 residues. Trimming left V 3 bases short and J 6 bases short, with 11 bases between. CDR1 and CDR2 (germline): MNHEY, SVGEGT. CDR3 region: CASSYSLASGELFF. The CDR3 DNA follows: TGTGCCAGCAGTTATTCACTAGCCTCCGGGGAGCTGTTTTTT.

This clonotype showed up many times. The rearrangement uses TRBV12-3 or TRBV12-4 and TRBJ2-1, with 9 positions matching TRBD2. The CDR3 is made up of 15 amino acids. Trimming at V came to 3 bases and at J to 6 bases, leaving 6 bases not matched to a gene. The DNA of the CDR3 is TGTGCCAGCAGTTTGGCGGGGGGGTACTTCAATGAGCAGTTCTTC. It codes for CASSLAGGYFNEQFF.

The J gene is TRBJ1-2, the V gene TRBV25-1; the D is unclear. V lost 6 bases and J lost 5, with 16 bases in between. The CDR3 is 14 amino acids. CDR1 is MGHDK and CDR2 is SYGVNS in the germline V gene. This chain's CDR3 is CASRTEKGRYGYTF. As DNA, the CDR3 is TGTGCCAGCAGGACCGAGAAGGGTCGTTATGGCTACACCTTC.

Ten or more counts support this clonotype. The chain combines TRBV6-2 or TRBV6-3 with TRBJ1-6; 7 bases line up with TRBD1. J lost 7 bases, V lost 5 bases, and 8 bases had no gene match. In germline, CDR1 is MNHEY, CDR2 SVGEGT. The CDR3 sequence is 15 residues long. The CDR3 DNA is TGTGCCAGCAGTAAAGGGACAGTCGAAAATTCACCCCTCCACTTT. Protein product: CASSKGTVENSPLHF.